These T cell receptor beta chains were read from a single sample in a study of blood T cell repertoires in COVID-19. Sequencing used immunoSEQ multiplex PCR; TCRdb keeps in-frame clones, though not all of them. The table has 400,000 to 550,000 clones, around nine tenths seen once; the top ten hold under 2%. Material for sequencing was PBMCs or T cells enriched from blood (not recorded which). These receptors were obtained from a woman between 18 and 29 years old with acute COVID-19. Both conserved end residues are part of each CDR3. D genes are given only for firm matches.

TRBJ2-2 | . | TRBV2 | CASRLAITGELFF | TGTGCCAGCAGGCTAGCCATAACCGGGGAGCTGTTTTTT
TRBJ2-7 | TRBD2 | TRBV10-3 | CASLMTSGEIDEQYF | TGTGCCTCCCTGATGACTAGCGGAGAGATAGACGAGCAGTACTTC
TRBJ2-7 | TRBD1 | TRBV4-1 | CASSQLTGSPTYEQYF | TGCGCCAGCAGCCAACTGACAGGGTCCCCTACCTACGAGCAGTACTTC
TRBJ2-1 | TRBD2 | TRBV5-1 | CASSLDGGLYNEQFF | TGCGCCAGCAGCTTGGACGGGGGGTTATACAATGAGCAGTTCTTC
TRBJ1-5 | TRBD1 | TRBV7-2 | CASSLVAGGHNQPQHF | TGTGCCAGCAGCTTAGTGGCAGGGGGGCATAATCAGCCCCAGCATTTT
TRBJ2-3 | TRBD1 | TRBV28 | CASDQGGADTQYF | TGTGCCAGCGACCAAGGGGGCGCCGATACGCAGTATTTT
TRBJ2-3 | TRBD2 | TRBV7-6 | CASSLGSRRGEDTQYF | TGTGCCAGCAGCTTAGGCAGCAGGCGGGGGGAGGATACGCAGTATTTT
TRBJ1-2 | . | TRBV7-2 | CASSAPKEGLGYGYTF | TGTGCCAGCAGCGCTCCTAAAGAGGGCCTCGGCTATGGCTACACCTTC
TRBJ1-5 | TRBD1 | TRBV28 | CASRVTGVGQPQHF | TGTGCCAGCAGGGTCACAGGGGTAGGTCAGCCCCAGCATTTT
TRBJ2-7 | . | TRBV2 | CASSESFGGWDTSYEQYF | TGTGCCAGCAGCGAATCTTTCGGGGGGTGGGACACCTCCTACGAGCAGTACTTC
TRBJ2-3 | TRBD2 | TRBV9 | CASSSITSGGAWGTDTQYF | TGTGCCAGCAGCTCGATAACTAGCGGGGGGGCCTGGGGCACAGATACGCAGTATTTT
TRBJ1-3 | TRBD1 | TRBV6-5 | CASSYSGDSSGNTIYF | TGTGCCAGCAGTTACTCGGGGGACAGCTCTGGAAACACCATATATTTT
TRBJ1-1 | . | TRBV10-3 | CAISESEVGTEAFF | TGTGCCATCAGTGAGTCAGAGGTGGGCACTGAAGCTTTCTTT
TRBJ2-7 | TRBD1 | TRBV5-4 | CASSLAFGTGTYEQYF | TGTGCCAGCAGCTTGGCCTTCGGGACAGGAACCTACGAGCAGTACTTC
TRBJ1-4 | . | TRBV6-5 | CASSYSGGMGEKLFF | TGTGCCAGCAGTTACTCGGGAGGGATGGGTGAAAAACTGTTTTTT
TRBJ2-3 | TRBD2 | TRBV2 | CASSLAGGGLDTQYF | TGTGCCAGCAGTCTAGCGGGAGGTGGATTAGATACGCAGTATTTT
TRBJ2-3 | . | TRBV4-2 | CASSPLVLSDTQYF | TGTGCCAGCAGCCCACTAGTACTGTCAGATACGCAGTATTTT
TRBJ2-3 | . | TRBV6-5 | CASSYRGITDTQYF | TGTGCCAGCAGTTACAGAGGCATCACAGATACGCAGTATTTT
TRBJ1-2 | TRBD1 | TRBV11-2 | CASSPGRGQGRGYTF | TGTGCCAGCAGCCCAGGAAGGGGGCAGGGACGTGGCTACACCTTC
TRBJ1-5 | . | TRBV15 | CATSRDLSSNQPQHF | TGTGCCACCAGCAGAGATCTCAGTAGCAATCAGCCCCAGCATTTT